This T cell receptor (beta chain) was observed in a study of blood T cells in healthy people across ages. Study summary: About one barcoded TCR beta cDNA was captured per two T cells.

The germline V gene encodes CDR1 SGHRS and CDR2 YFSETQ. The CDR3 runs to 15 residues. As concerns this clonotype: Its antigen is undetermined. The junction does not match germline at one end; this may be a read error.

A second PCR, run for roughly 7 to 11 cycles, used a sample-barcoded 5' primer plus a J-beta primer mix. One entry per CDR3 protein results from TCRdb running MiXCR on the 5' RACE reads. The repertoire includes about 780,000 distinct CDR3 sequences, about 45% of them detected once, and 15% to 20% sits in the top ten. Notes on the study in general: Relative to aged donors, long-lived donors carried more naive CD4+ cells and displayed higher diversity.

The TCR comes from a man at least 80 years old in good health. The sequencing sample was made of blood. V is TRBV5-1 and J is TRBJ2-5; the D gene could be TRBD1 or TRBD2 (5 bases each). TRBJ2-7 matches the DNA end more closely, so the J call is doubtful. CDR3 sequence reads: CASSSTGTSNYEQYF. CDR3 in DNA: TGCGCTAGCAGCAGCACCGGGACCTCCAACTACGAGCAGTACTTC.